The rows below give T cell receptor beta chains drawn from one sample of a study of pediatric ulcerative colitis. TCRdb keeps only in-frame clones here, not all; method: immunoSEQ multiplex PCR. The table records approximately 60,000 clones, roughly 90% of them present only once. Material: blood. The receptors originated from a boy younger than 18 with severe ulcerative colitis. CDR3s include the opening cysteine and the closing phenylalanine or tryptophan. Each record gives: D gene, J gene, clone size, V gene, CDR3 DNA, CDR3 protein. A D gene is named only where the DNA matches it firmly. Expanded clones are given a class, and other clones once, few, many or no size at all.

>NA|TRBJ2-2|NA|TRBV4-2
TGTGCCAGCAGCCAAGGCGAGGGGACCGGGGAGCTGTTTTTT
CASSQGEGTGELFF
>TRBD1|TRBJ1-1|NA|TRBV30
TGTGCCTGGAGTATGACAGGGGGTAACACTGAAGCTTTCTTT
CAWSMTGGNTEAFF
>NA|TRBJ1-3|once|TRBV29-1
TGCAGCACCCTGAGCCAGGGCGAAGGAAACACCATATATTTT
CSTLSQGEGNTIYF
>TRBD2|TRBJ2-7|NA|TRBV10-2
TGCGCCAGCAGTGACCCGGGACTAGCTCTACACGAGCAGTACTTC
CASSDPGLALHEQYF
>TRBD2|TRBJ2-7|NA|TRBV5-4
TGTGCCAGCAGCTTGGGGGGACTAGCGGGTGTTTACGAGCAGTACTTC
CASSLGGLAGVYEQYF
>NA|TRBJ1-2|few|TRBV5-6
TGTGCCAGCAGCGTGGACTCTTATGGCTACACCTTC
CASSVDSYGYTF
>NA|TRBJ2-7|NA|TRBV4-1
TGCGCCAGCAGCCAAGATCCGGGCACGGACTGGGAGCAGTACTTC
CASSQDPGTDWEQYF
>NA|TRBJ2-7|once|TRBV7-9
TGTGCCAGCAGCTTAGACAGGACCTTCTACGAGCAGTACTTC
CASSLDRTFYEQYF
>TRBD2|TRBJ2-7|NA|TRBV18
TGTGCCAGCTCACCGGGAGGACTAGCGGGACCCATAGGAGAGCAGTACTTC
CASSPGGLAGPIGEQYF
>NA|TRBJ2-2|NA|TRBV29-1
TGCAGCGTTGAAGAGGCCAGGTTGGCGGAGAGGAGCGGGGAGCTGTTTTTT
CSVEEARLAERSGELFF
>NA|TRBJ1-2|NA|TRBV14
TGTGCCAGCAGCCAAGGGACGGCAAGCTATGGCTACACCTTC
CASSQGTASYGYTF
>NA|TRBJ1-1|NA|TRBV30
TGTGCCTGGAGTGTATGGGGAAAAACTGAAGCTTTCTTT
CAWSVWGKTEAFF
>NA|TRBJ2-1|NA|TRBV7-8
TGTGCCAGCAGCGCGGGGACAGCATACAATGAGCAGTTCTTC
CASSAGTAYNEQFF
>TRBD1|TRBJ1-1|NA|TRBV6-1
TGTGCCAGCAGCCGAACAGGGGGTGGTGAAGCTTTCTTT
CASSRTGGGEAFF
>NA|TRBJ1-1|NA|TRBV7-2
TGTGCCAGCAGTCTCCGGAGGACGGAAAACACTGAAGCTTTCTTT
CASSLRRTENTEAFF
>NA|TRBJ1-1|NA|TRBV12-5
TGTGCTAGTGGTTTGGTAGTCCTAGGAGCTTTCTTT
CASGLVVLGAFF
>NA|TRBJ2-7|NA|TRBV7-9
TGTGCCAGCAGCCAAGGTTGGGTCTCCTCTTCCTACGAGCAGTACTTC
CASSQGWVSSSYEQYF
>TRBD2|TRBJ2-1|NA|TRBV25-1
TGTGCCAGCAGTGTCCGGACTAGCCGCAACAATGAGCAGTTCTTC
CASSVRTSRNNEQFF
>TRBD1|TRBJ2-1|NA|TRBV9
TGTGCCAGCAGCGTAACCGGGACAGGGGGCTATGAGCAGTTCTTC
CASSVTGTGGYEQFF
>NA|TRBJ1-2|NA|TRBV6-1
TGTGCCAGCAGTGAAGGGGAAGGGGCCTATGGCTACACCTTC
CASSEGEGAYGYTF
>TRBD2|TRBJ2-3|NA|TRBV27
TGTGCCAGCAGTTCCCGCGGGAGGGCCCGAGATACGCAGTATTTT
CASSSRGRARDTQYF
>NA|TRBJ1-1|once|TRBV6-1
TGTGCCAGCAGTGAACTCTGGGCTGGGAACACTGAAGCTTTCTTT
CASSELWAGNTEAFF
>NA|TRBJ1-1|NA|TRBV6-6
TGTGCCACCAGTTGGAACACTGAAGCTTTCTTT
CATSWNTEAFF
>TRBD2|TRBJ2-7|NA|TRBV10-3
TGTGCCATCAGTGTAAATGTGGGACTAGCAAACGAGCAGTACTTC
CAISVNVGLANEQYF
>NA|TRBJ1-4|NA|TRBV5-6
TGTGCCAGCAGCCGGACACGCAGTGATGAAAAACTGTTTTTT
CASSRTRSDEKLFF
>TRBD2|TRBJ2-1|NA|TRBV27
TGTGCCAGCAGGCCGTTGCGAGCGGGGACCTATGAAAATGAGCAGTTCTTC
CASRPLRAGTYENEQFF
>NA|TRBJ2-1|NA|TRBV20-1
TGCAGTGCTCCCGCTGACAATGAGCAGTTCTTC
CSAPADNEQFF
>NA|TRBJ2-5|NA|TRBV13
TGTGCCAGCAGCTCGTTGCATCCCGGGGCCAATCCTCAAGAGACCCAGTACTTC
CASSSLHPGANPQETQYF
>TRBD1|TRBJ1-2|few|TRBV6-6
TGTGCCAGCAGTTCCCAGGGGACAGCTAACTATGGCTACACCTTC
CASSSQGTANYGYTF
>NA|TRBJ2-7|NA|TRBV6-1
TGTGCCAGCAGTGTGCACTCGGACGCCTACGAGCAGTACTTC
CASSVHSDAYEQYF
>TRBD2|TRBJ2-1|NA|TRBV19
TGTGCCAGTGGGGAAATAAGCGGGAATAGGAATGAGCAGTTCTTC
CASGEISGNRNEQFF
>TRBD2|TRBJ2-7|NA|TRBV5-4
TGTGCCAGCAGCTTGGGCCCTGGGACTAGCGGCTACGAGCAGTACTTC
CASSLGPGTSGYEQYF
>NA|TRBJ2-2|few|TRBV5-1
TGCGCCAGCAGCCTCGGAGACAAACACACCGGGGAGCTGTTTTTT
CASSLGDKHTGELFF
>TRBD1|TRBJ2-5|NA|TRBV7-9
TGTGCCAGCAGCCTAGGACAGGCCCAAGAGACCCAGTACTTC
CASSLGQAQETQYF
>NA|TRBJ1-5|NA|TRBV21-1
TGTGCCAGCAGCAAAGTTAAAAGGGAGGGAAGTTTAAGTCAGCCCCAGCATTTT
CASSKVKREGSLSQPQHF
>NA|TRBJ2-1|NA|TRBV27
TGTGCCAGCAGTTTCCCCAGCAATGAGCAGTTCTTC
CASSFPSNEQFF
>TRBD2|TRBJ2-3|NA|TRBV5-4
TGTGCCAGCAGTTCCCGGACTAGCGGCACAGATACGCAGTATTTT
CASSSRTSGTDTQYF
>TRBD1|TRBJ2-3|NA|TRBV5-1
TGCGCCAGCAGCTTGGCGGGACAGGGAGGCACAGATACGCAGTATTTT
CASSLAGQGGTDTQYF
>TRBD1|TRBJ2-7|NA|TRBV7-8
TGTGCCAGCAGCCTGGACAGGGGACACGAGCAGTACTTC
CASSLDRGHEQYF
>TRBD2|TRBJ2-1|once|TRBV13
TGTGCCAGCAGCTTAGGGGGACTAGCGGGAGGAAATGAGCAGTTCTTC
CASSLGGLAGGNEQFF
>TRBD1|TRBJ1-1|NA|TRBV6-6
TGTGCCAGCAGTGGACAGGGTACAGTAAACACTGAAGCTTTCTTT
CASSGQGTVNTEAFF
>NA|TRBJ2-3|NA|TRBV7-8
TGTGCCAGCAGCTTATTGGACCCCACGGATACGCAGTATTTT
CASSLLDPTDTQYF
>TRBD1|TRBJ1-1|NA|TRBV18
TGTGCCAGCTCACCATTGGGACAGACAAACACTGAAGCTTTCTTT
CASSPLGQTNTEAFF
>NA|TRBJ2-4|few|TRBV7-6
TGTGCCAGCAGCTTAGGGGACCGGGACACCCAGTACTTC
CASSLGDRDTQYF
>NA|TRBJ1-3|NA|TRBV28
TGTGCCAGCAGTTTACTGTCGAATACCAACTCTGGAAACACCATATATTTT
CASSLLSNTNSGNTIYF
>NA|TRBJ1-1|NA|TRBV11-2
TGTGCCAGCAGCTGGGGGCAGAGGAACACTGAAGCTTTCTTT
CASSWGQRNTEAFF
>NA|TRBJ2-7|NA|TRBV7-8
TGTGCCAGCAGCTTTTCTCCCGATCCGACCTACGAGCAGTACTTC
CASSFSPDPTYEQYF
>NA|TRBJ1-2|NA|TRBV5-6
TGTGCCAGCAGCTTGGATCCATATGGCTACACCTTC
CASSLDPYGYTF